These 30 T cell receptor beta chains originate from one sample sequenced in a study of cytomegalovirus exposure and HLA in healthy donors. PCR amplification relied on 60 Vbeta primers (plus 13 Jbeta primers). Sequencing was performed with immunoSEQ multiplex PCR; in TCRdb, only in-frame clones are kept and a portion is missing. This table has about 130,000 clones, roughly 84% appearing once. The sample comprised PBMCs. These receptors all come from a young woman in good health and CMV-seropositive.

Regarding this clone: Other DNA sequences within the sample encode an identical CDR3. J is TRBJ2-5 and V is TRBV10-2, with D possibly matching TRBD1 (6 bases). The CDR3 totals 12 residues. Trimming left V 2 bases short and J 9 bases short, with 10 bases between. Germline V lookup: CDR1 WSHSY, CDR2 SAAADI. The CDR3 DNA reads as TGCGCCAGCAGTGAGCCCGAGGGGGCCCAGTACTTC. It specifies CASSEPEGAQYF.

The V gene is TRBV13, the J gene TRBJ1-4; 9 bases fit TRBD1. Germline-derived CDR1 and CDR2 are PRHDT and FYEKMQ (reference sequence). V dropped 5 bases and J dropped 2; count of bases not matched to a gene: 3. The CDR3 extends over 15 amino acids. In DNA form, the CDR3 reads TGTGCCAGCAGCGTTGGACAGGGGACTAATGAAAAACTGTTTTTT. Protein sequence: CASSVGQGTNEKLFF.

The CDR3 loop reads CASSGGAGEYEQYF. In DNA form, the CDR3 reads TGTGCCAGCAGCGGAGGGGCGGGAGAGTACGAGCAGTACTTC. The rearrangement links TRBV11-2 to TRBJ2-7; 7 bases fit TRBD2. The CDR3 is 14 residues long. J was trimmed by 4 bases and V by 5 bases; bases with no gene match: 8. CDR1 is SGHAT and CDR2 is FQNNGV in the germline V gene.

This clone has just a few counts. Other DNA sequences in this sample translate to the same CDR3. CDR3 sequence reads: CASSLRFMNTEAFF. The CDR3 nucleotides are TGCGCCAGCAGCTTGCGGTTTATGAACACTGAAGCTTTCTTT. The chain uses TRBV5-1 and TRBJ1-1, with D uncertain. Germline V gene sequence: CDR1 SGHRS, CDR2 YFSETQ. This CDR3 contains 14 residues. V shed 1 base and J shed 0 bases, with 7 bases lying between them.

The chain combines TRBV2 with TRBJ1-1; D is undetermined. Germline CDR1 reads SNHLY; CDR2 reads FYNNEI. The CDR3 has 11 residues. V was shortened by 5 bases and J by 11 bases, with 12 bases between the two germline ends. DNA of the CDR3: TGTGCCAGCAGTCCGGGCGGGAATGCTTTCTTT. This translates into CASSPGGNAFF. The full variable domain, in which reference TRBV2 and TRBJ1-1 provide the parts outside the CDR3, is EPEVTQTPSHQVTQMGQEVILRCVPISNHLYFYWYRQILGQKVEFLVSFYNNEISEKSEIFDDQFSVERPDGSNFTLKIRSTKLEDSAMYFCASSPGGNAFFGQGTRLTVV.

V gene TRBV9 combines with J gene TRBJ2-3; 11 nucleotides agree with TRBD2. The CDR3 loop spans 17 amino acids. Germline V gives CDR1 SGDLS, CDR2 YYNGEE. V was pared by 4 bases and J by 0 bases, with 7 bases of the junction left unmatched. CDR3 amino acids: CASSPTSGGSSTDTQYF. CDR3 nucleotide sequence: TGTGCCAGCAGCCCCACTAGCGGGGGCTCTAGCACAGATACGCAGTATTTT.

V is TRBV28 and J is TRBJ2-7; 7 nucleotides align to TRBD1. The CDR3 has 13 amino acids. V gave up 2 bases and J gave up 13 bases; unmatched junction bases: 11. CDR1 and CDR2 from the germline V gene are MDHEN and SYDVKM. The CDR3 DNA follows: TGTGCCAGCAGTTTAGAACAGGGGAGACCGAAATACTTC. Encoded protein: CASSLEQGRPKYF.

The CDR3 reads CASEAPTGELFF. DNA for the CDR3: TGTGCCAGTGAGGCCCCCACCGGGGAGCTGTTTTTT. The chain joins TRBV6-1 to TRBJ2-2; D is uncertain. V lost 9 bases and J lost 4, with 9 bases in between. CDR3 size: 12 residues. Germline-derived CDR1 and CDR2 are MNHNS and SASEGT.

DNA for the CDR3: TGTGCCAGCAAAACTAGCGGGGGGGCAGATACGCAGTATTTT. Translated: CASKTSGGADTQYF. The chain is built from TRBV6-1 and TRBJ2-3; 13 nucleotides match TRBD2. Trimming at V came to 7 bases and at J to 4 bases, leaving 2 bases not matched to a gene. Looked up from germline, CDR1 is MNHNS and CDR2 is SASEGT. The CDR3 extends over 14 amino acids.

The V and J genes are TRBV2 and TRBJ1-5; D is undetermined. The germline V gene has CDR1 SNHLY and CDR2 FYNNEI. Trimming removed 7 bases at V and 2 bases at J, with 9 bases between. This CDR3 region has 13 residues. This CDR3 is CASIPERNQPQHF. CDR3 bases: TGTGCCAGCATTCCGGAGCGCAATCAGCCCCAGCATTTT.

The chain couples TRBV28 to TRBJ1-4; 7 bases line up with TRBD1. CDR1 is MDHEN, CDR2 SYDVKM, per germline. The CDR3 extends over 16 amino acids. V shed 3 bases and J 0 bases; nucleotides not matched to a gene: 4. The CDR3 bases are TGTGCCAGCAGTTTTCGACAGGGTGCAACTAATGAAAAACTGTTTTTT. This translates into CASSFRQGATNEKLFF.

The chain links TRBV28 to TRBJ2-4; D unresolved. Looked up from germline, CDR1 is MDHEN and CDR2 is SYDVKM. Between the trimmed V and J ends, which lost 5 bases and 0 bases, there was a span of 11 bases. The CDR3 runs 15 residues. CDR3 nucleotide sequence: TGTGCCAGCAGTCCCCACTCGGGAGCCAAAAACATTCAGTACTTC. Translating gives CASSPHSGAKNIQYF.

This clone has more than one count but fewer than ten. The chain joins TRBV18 to TRBJ2-7; D is unclear. CDR1 and CDR2 (germline): KGHSH, LQKENI. The CDR3 has 13 amino acids. Trimming shortened V by 3 bases and J by 5 bases, and 11 bases separated the two germline ends. CDR3 loop: CASSPSAWDEQYF. The CDR3 DNA follows: TGTGCCAGCTCACCCAGCGCATGGGACGAGCAGTACTTC.

This clone was counted once. The chain links TRBV4-1 to TRBJ2-5, with TRBD2 matching 8 bases. The J call may be mistaken, given a closer DNA end match to TRBJ2-7. CDR3 length equals 14 residues. Per the germline V gene, CDR1 is MGHRA and CDR2 is YSYEKL. The CDR3 region has the DNA TGCGCCAGCAGCCAGGCACAGGGACTAGGCGAGCAGTACTTC. Translation gives CASSQAQGLGEQYF.

The chain joins TRBV19 to TRBJ2-7; weak D call: TRBD1 (5 bases). Trimming left V 5 bases short and J 0 bases short, with 8 bases between. Germline V gene data show CDR1 as LNHDA and CDR2 as SQIVND (reference sequence). The CDR3 contains 13 residues. CDR3 amino acids: CASSARVSYEQYF. The DNA of the CDR3 is TGTGCCAGTAGTGCCAGGGTCTCCTACGAGCAGTACTTC. The full variable domain, rest sourced from reference TRBV19 and TRBJ2-7, is DGGITQSPKYLFRKEGQNVTLSCEQNLNHDAMYWYRQDPGQGLRLIYYSQIVNDFQKGDIAEGYSVSREKKESFPLTVTSAQKNPTAFYLCASSARVSYEQYFGPGTRLTVT.

DNA for the CDR3: TGCGCCAGCAGCTATCCCTCTGGAGCCGTCCCGGCCGATACGCAGTATTTT. It codes for CASSYPSGAVPADTQYF. This chain links TRBV5-1 with TRBJ2-3; D gene uncertain. V lost 3 bases, J lost 6 bases, and 23 bases lay in between. Per the germline V gene, CDR1 is SGHRS and CDR2 is YFSETQ. The CDR3 runs 17 residues.

The rearrangement joins TRBV30 to TRBJ2-5; the match to TRBD2 covers 11 bases. Germline CDR1 reads GTSNPN; CDR2 reads SVGIG (reference sequence). V shed 3 bases and J 2 bases; nucleotides not matched to a gene: 2. The CDR3 consists of 14 residues. CDR3 DNA sequence: TGTGCCTGGAGCCTAGCGGGGGGACAAGAGACCCAGTACTTC. Its translation is CAWSLAGGQETQYF.

This clone has a single count. The chain is built from TRBV7-2 and TRBJ2-5; 16 positions agree with TRBD2. V shed 5 bases, J shed 4 bases, and the junction held 7 bases outside the gene matches. The CDR3 covers 17 residues. In germline, CDR1 is SGHTA, CDR2 FQGNSA. Here the CDR3 DNA reads TGTGCCAGCAGCCCGGGACTAGCGGGGGGGCTTCGAGAGACCCAGTACTTC. This translates into CASSPGLAGGLRETQYF.

The DNA of the CDR3 is TGCGCCAGCAGCTCTTCCGGGACTAGCACCAATGAGCAGTTCTTC. Its translation is CASSSSGTSTNEQFF. The chain employs TRBV5-1 and TRBJ2-1, with TRBD2 matching 9 bases. Germline-derived CDR1 and CDR2 are SGHRS and YFSETQ. Trimming removed 3 bases from V and 6 bases from J; junction bases left unmatched: 7. CDR3 length: 15 amino acids.

This chain uses TRBV6-1 with TRBJ1-1; maybe TRBD1 (5 bases). This CDR3 contains 11 residues. Germline CDR1 is MNHNS and CDR2 is SASEGT. Trimming took off 6 bases at V and 6 bases at J, with 8 bases between the two ends. The CDR3 DNA follows: TGTGCCAGCAGCCGGGGGTCTGAAGCTTTCTTT. This encodes CASSRGSEAFF.

The V call is TRBV6-6, the J call TRBJ2-1, with D perhaps TRBD1 (5 bases). V lost 2 bases to trimming and J lost 7 bases, with 9 bases between them. The CDR3 contains 13 residues. CDR1 is MNHNY and CDR2 is SVGAGI in the germline V gene (reference sequence). DNA of the CDR3: TGTGCCAGCAGTTACACTCAGGGAAATGAGCAGTTCTTC. It is translated as CASSYTQGNEQFF.

V usage is TRBV11-2 and J usage is TRBJ2-1, with TRBD1 as a possible D gene (7 bases). Trimming removed 3 bases from V and 1 base from J, with 10 bases in between. The CDR3 sequence is 15 residues long. Germline-derived CDR1 and CDR2 are SGHAT and FQNNGV. The CDR3 DNA follows: TGTGCCAGCAGCTTGACAGGGACTTCCTACAATGAGCAGTTCTTC. As protein: CASSLTGTSYNEQFF.

The genes are TRBV6-1 and TRBJ2-5; D perhaps matches TRBD1 (6 bases). Germline CDR1 MNHNS, CDR2 SASEGT. This CDR3 region has 12 residues. The V and J ends lost 7 bases and 7 bases respectively, with 13 bases between them. The CDR3 is CASTWDTRTQYF. The CDR3, as DNA: TGTGCCAGCACCTGGGACACCAGGACCCAGTACTTC.

CDR3 in amino acids: CASSQDLAGGRLFF. As DNA, the CDR3 is TGCGCCAGCAGCCAAGATCTAGCGGGGGGGAGACTGTTCTTC. The rearrangement links TRBV4-1 to TRBJ2-1; 12 nucleotides line up with TRBD2. Germline-derived CDR1 and CDR2 are MGHRA and YSYEKL. V shed 0 bases and J 15 bases; nucleotides not matched to a gene: 6. The CDR3 is made up of 14 amino acids.

Regarding this clone: Other nucleotide sequences in the sample specify the same CDR3. The chain is built from TRBV5-1 and TRBJ2-1, with 7 bases that match TRBD2. The V and J ends lost 2 bases and 2 bases, in that order; junction bases with no gene match: 4. The CDR3 covers 15 residues. CDR1 is SGHRS and CDR2 is YFSETQ in the germline V gene. The DNA of the CDR3 is TGCGCCAGCAGCTTTTCCGGGGGGACCTACAATGAGCAGTTCTTC. Its translation is CASSFSGGTYNEQFF.

The rearrangement links TRBV11-2 to TRBJ1-2; D remains ambiguous. From germline, CDR1 is SGHAT and CDR2 FQNNGV. The CDR3 is made up of 12 amino acids. The V end was cut by 0 bases, the J end by 9 bases, with 8 bases between. CDR3 in amino acids: CASSLDRASYTF. As DNA, the CDR3 is TGTGCCAGCAGCTTAGATCGAGCCAGCTACACCTTC.

About this clone itself: In the same sample, other DNA sequences code for this CDR3. The chain is built from TRBV9 and TRBJ1-3; D is ambiguous. V was trimmed by 1 base and J by 3 bases, leaving 8 bases between them. There are 14 residues in the CDR3. CDR1 SGDLS and CDR2 YYNGEE come from the germline V gene. CDR3 coding DNA: TGTGCCAGCAGCGTAAGAGGTGGTGGAAACACCATATATTTT. This codes for CASSVRGGGNTIYF.

This clone appeared once. The rearrangement links TRBV9 to TRBJ2-3, with 12 positions matching TRBD1. V lost 4 bases, J lost 4 bases, and 10 bases stayed unmatched. The CDR3 runs 17 residues. From germline, CDR1 is SGDLS and CDR2 YYNGEE. CDR3 loop: CASSFRSGTGGADTQYF. CDR3 nucleotides: TGTGCCAGCAGCTTTCGTTCCGGGACAGGGGGCGCAGATACGCAGTATTTT.

This clone was detected once. The rearrangement links TRBV7-9 to TRBJ1-1; D is unclear. Germline CDR1 SEHNR, CDR2 FQNEAQ (reference sequence). With 6 bases removed from V and 3 bases from J, the gap between germline ends came to 5 bases. The CDR3 is made up of 11 amino acids. CDR3 DNA: TGTGCCAGCAGTAGCGACACTGAAGCTTTCTTT. It specifies CASSSDTEAFF.

The chain couples TRBV28 to TRBJ1-2; TRBD1 matches 9 bases. Per the germline V gene, CDR1 is MDHEN and CDR2 is SYDVKM. With 3 bases clipped from V and 8 bases from J, the junction kept 7 bases outside the gene matches. This CDR3 has 14 residues. In DNA, the CDR3 is TGTGCCAGCAGTTTCCGGGACAGGGCCAGCGGCTACACCTTC. Amino acids: CASSFRDRASGYTF.